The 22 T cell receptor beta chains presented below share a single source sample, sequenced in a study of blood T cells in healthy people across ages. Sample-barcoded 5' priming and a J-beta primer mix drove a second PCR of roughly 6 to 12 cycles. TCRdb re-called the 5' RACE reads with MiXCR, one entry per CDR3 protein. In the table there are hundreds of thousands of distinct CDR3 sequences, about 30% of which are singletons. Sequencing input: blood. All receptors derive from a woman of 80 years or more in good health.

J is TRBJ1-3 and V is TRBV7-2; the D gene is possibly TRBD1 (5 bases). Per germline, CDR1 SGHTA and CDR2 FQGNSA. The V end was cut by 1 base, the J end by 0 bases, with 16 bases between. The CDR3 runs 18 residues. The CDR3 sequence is CASSLVSAARGSGNTIYF. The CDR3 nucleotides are TGTGCCAGCAGCTTAGTATCGGCAGCTAGGGGCTCTGGAAACACCATATATTTT.

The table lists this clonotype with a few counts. In nucleotides, the CDR3 is TGTGCCAGCAGTACCAGACTAGCGGGAGGTCGGGAGCAGTACTTC. Its translation: CASSTRLAGGREQYF. The chain joins TRBV28 to TRBJ2-7, with TRBD2 matching over 13 bases. The CDR3 runs to 15 residues. V shed 5 bases, J shed 7 bases, and the junction held 8 bases outside the gene matches. Germline CDR1 and CDR2: MDHEN and SYDVKM.

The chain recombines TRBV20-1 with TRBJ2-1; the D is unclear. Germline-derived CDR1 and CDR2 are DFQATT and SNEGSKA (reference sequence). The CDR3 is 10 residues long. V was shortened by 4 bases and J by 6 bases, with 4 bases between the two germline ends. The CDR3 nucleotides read TGCAGTGCTAAGGGCAATGAGCAGTTCTTC. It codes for CSAKGNEQFF.

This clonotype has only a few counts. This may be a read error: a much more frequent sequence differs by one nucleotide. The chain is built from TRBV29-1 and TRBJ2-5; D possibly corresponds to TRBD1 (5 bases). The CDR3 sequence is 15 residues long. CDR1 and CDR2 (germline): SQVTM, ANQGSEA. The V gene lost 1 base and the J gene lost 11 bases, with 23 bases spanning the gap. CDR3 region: CSVEAGSLSYNEQYF. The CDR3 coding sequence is TGCAGCGTTGAAGCAGGGTCCCTCTCCTACAATGAGCAGTACTTC.

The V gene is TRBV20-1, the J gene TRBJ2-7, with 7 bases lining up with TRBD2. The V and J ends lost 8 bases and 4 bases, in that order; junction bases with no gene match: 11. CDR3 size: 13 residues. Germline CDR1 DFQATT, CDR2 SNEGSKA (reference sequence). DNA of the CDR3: TGCAGTCTAGGGACTACCAGTTTTTACGAGCAGTACTTC. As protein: CSLGTTSFYEQYF.

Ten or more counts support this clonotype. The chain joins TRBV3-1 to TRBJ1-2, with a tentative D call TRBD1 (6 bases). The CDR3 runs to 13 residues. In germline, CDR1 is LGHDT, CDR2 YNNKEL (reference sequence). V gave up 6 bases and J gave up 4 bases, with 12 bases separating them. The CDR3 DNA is TGTGCCAGCAGTCCTACAGGGAGCTATGGCTACACCTTC. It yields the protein CASSPTGSYGYTF.

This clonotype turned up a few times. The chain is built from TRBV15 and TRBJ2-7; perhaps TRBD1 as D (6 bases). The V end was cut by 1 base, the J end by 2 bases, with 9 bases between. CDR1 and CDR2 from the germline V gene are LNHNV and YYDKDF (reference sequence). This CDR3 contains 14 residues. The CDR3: CATSRGQEAYEQYF. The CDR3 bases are TGTGCCACCAGCAGAGGACAGGAGGCCTACGAGCAGTACTTC.

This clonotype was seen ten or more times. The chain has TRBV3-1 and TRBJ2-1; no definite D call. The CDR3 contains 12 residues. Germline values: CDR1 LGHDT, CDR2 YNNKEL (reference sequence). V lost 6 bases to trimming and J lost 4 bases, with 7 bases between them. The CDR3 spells CASSPNYNEQFF. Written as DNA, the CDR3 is TGTGCCAGCAGTCCTAATTACAATGAGCAGTTCTTC.

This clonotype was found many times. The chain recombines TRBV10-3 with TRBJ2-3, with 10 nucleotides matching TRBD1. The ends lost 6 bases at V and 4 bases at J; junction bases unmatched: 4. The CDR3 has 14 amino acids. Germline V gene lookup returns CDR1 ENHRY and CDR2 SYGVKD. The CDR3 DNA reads TGTGCCATCAGGTCGGACAGGGGGGCAGATACGCAGTATTTT. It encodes CAIRSDRGADTQYF.

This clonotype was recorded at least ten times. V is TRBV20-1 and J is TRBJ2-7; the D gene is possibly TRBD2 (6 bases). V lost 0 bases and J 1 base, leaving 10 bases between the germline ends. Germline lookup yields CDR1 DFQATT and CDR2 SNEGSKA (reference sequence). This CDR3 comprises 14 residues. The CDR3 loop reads CSARDGGGSYEQYF. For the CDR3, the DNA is TGCAGTGCTAGAGACGGGGGTGGATCCTACGAGCAGTACTTC.

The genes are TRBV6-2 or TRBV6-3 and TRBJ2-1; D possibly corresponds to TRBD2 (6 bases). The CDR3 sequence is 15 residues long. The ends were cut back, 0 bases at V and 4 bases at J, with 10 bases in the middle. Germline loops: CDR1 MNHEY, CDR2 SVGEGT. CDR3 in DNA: TGTGCCAGCAGTTACTCAGGGCGGGAATACAATGAGCAGTTCTTC. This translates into CASSYSGREYNEQFF.

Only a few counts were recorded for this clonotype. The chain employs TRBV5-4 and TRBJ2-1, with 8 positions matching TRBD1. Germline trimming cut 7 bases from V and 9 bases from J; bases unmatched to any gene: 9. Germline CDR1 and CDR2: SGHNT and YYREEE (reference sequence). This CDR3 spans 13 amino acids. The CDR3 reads CASDRGWAGEQFF. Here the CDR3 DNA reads TGTGCCAGCGACAGGGGCTGGGCGGGTGAGCAGTTCTTC.

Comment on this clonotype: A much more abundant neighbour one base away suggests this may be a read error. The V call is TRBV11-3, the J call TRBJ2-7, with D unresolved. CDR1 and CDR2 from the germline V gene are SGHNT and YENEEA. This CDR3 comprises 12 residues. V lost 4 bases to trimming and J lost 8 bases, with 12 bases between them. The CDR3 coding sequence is TGTGCCAGCAGCTCCGTCGGCCGAAAGCAGTACTTC. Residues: CASSSVGRKQYF. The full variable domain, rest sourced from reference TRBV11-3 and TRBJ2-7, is EAGVVQSPRYKIIEKKQPVAFWCNPISGHNTLYWYLQNLGQGPELLIRYENEEAVDDSQLPKDRFSAERLKGVDSTLKIQPAELGDSAVYLCASSSVGRKQYFGPGTRLTVT.

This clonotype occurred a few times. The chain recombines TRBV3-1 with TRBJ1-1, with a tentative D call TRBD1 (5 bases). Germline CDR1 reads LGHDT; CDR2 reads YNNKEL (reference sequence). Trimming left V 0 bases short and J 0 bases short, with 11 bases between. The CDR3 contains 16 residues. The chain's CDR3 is CASSQELPGLNTEAFF. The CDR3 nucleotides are TGTGCCAGCAGCCAAGAACTTCCGGGACTGAACACTGAAGCTTTCTTT.

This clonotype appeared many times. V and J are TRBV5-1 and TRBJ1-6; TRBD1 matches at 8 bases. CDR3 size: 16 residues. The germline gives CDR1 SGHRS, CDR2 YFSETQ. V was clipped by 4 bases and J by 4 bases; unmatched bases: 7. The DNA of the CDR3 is TGCGCCAGCAGCAATGCAGGGGGCGCGTATAATTCACCCCTCCACTTT. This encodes CASSNAGGAYNSPLHF.

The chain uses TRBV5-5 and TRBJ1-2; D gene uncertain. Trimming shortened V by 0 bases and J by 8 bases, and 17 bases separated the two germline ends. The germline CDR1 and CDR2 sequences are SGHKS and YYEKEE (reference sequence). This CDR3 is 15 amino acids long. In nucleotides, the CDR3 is TGTGCCAGCAGCTTGGAGCTTGGCAGCTCCTACGGCTACACCTTC. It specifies CASSLELGSSYGYTF.

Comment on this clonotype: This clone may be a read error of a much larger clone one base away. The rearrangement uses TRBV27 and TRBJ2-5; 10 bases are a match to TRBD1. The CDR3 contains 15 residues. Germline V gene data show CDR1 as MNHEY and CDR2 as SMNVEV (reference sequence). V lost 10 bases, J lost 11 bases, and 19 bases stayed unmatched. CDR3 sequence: CATPGWDRGLNEQYF. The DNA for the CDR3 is TGTGCCACGCCGGGGTGGGACAGGGGACTCAATGAGCAGTACTTC.

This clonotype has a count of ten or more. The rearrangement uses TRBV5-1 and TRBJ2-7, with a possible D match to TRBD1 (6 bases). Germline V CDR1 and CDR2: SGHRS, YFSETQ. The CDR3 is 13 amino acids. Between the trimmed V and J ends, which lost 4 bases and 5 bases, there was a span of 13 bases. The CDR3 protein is CASSTEGQNEQYF. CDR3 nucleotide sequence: TGCGCCAGCAGCACTGAGGGACAAAACGAGCAGTACTTC.

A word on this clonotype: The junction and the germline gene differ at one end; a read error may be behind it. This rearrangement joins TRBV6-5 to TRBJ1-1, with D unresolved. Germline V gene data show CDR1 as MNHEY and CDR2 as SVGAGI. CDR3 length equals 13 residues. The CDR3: CAGSYARNTEAFF. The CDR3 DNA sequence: TGTGCCGGCAGTTACGCCCGGAACACTGAAGCTTTCTTT.

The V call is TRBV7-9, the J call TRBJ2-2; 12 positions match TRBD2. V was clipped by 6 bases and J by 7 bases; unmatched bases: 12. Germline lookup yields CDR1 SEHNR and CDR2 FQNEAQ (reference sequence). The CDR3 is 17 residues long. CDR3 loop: CASSPLWTSGEVGELFF. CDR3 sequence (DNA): TGTGCCAGCAGTCCTTTGTGGACTAGCGGGGAAGTCGGGGAGCTGTTTTTT.

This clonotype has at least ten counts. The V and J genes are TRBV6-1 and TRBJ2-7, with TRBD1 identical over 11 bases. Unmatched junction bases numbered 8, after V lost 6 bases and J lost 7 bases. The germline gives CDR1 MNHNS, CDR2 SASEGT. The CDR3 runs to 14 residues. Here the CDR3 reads CASRTGTGGNEQYF. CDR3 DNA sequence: TGTGCCAGCAGGACCGGGACAGGGGGGAATGAGCAGTACTTC.

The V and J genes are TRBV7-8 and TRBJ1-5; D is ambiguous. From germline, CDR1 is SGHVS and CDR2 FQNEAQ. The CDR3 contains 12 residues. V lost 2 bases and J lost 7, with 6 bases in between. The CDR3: CASSLLWQPQHF. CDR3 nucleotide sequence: TGTGCCAGCAGCTTACTTTGGCAGCCCCAGCATTTT.